The clone carrying this T cell receptor (beta chain) was detected only a few times. In the original processing: By means of reference gene primer amplification, nucleated cell counts were estimated. Measured with immunoSEQ multiplex PCR; TCRdb has only the in-frame clones, and not every one. V and J calls and clone size are copied from that table; D and trimming were computed from the DNA. The table records some 200,000 clones, approximately 80% of them present only once. This sample was taken from a study of blood T cell repertoires in COVID-19. Whole-study context: Some COVID-19 samples were acute and others convalescent; all came from the United States, Italy and Spain. The analysed material was cDNA or gDNA that came from T cells, B-cell-depleted T cells, or PBMCs.

The specimen sequenced was peripheral blood. This clonotype was sampled from a woman aged 80 or older with acute or convalescent COVID-19.

The CDR3 DNA is TGTGCCAGCAGTGATAATGGAGGGGGCGCGAGCAATCAGCCCCAGCATTTT. Protein product: CASSDNGGGASNQPQHF. The V and J genes are TRBV2 and TRBJ1-5, with 7 nucleotides matching TRBD1. This CDR3 is 17 amino acids long. Looked up from germline, CDR1 is SNHLY and CDR2 is FYNNEI. With 3 bases clipped from V and 1 base from J, the junction kept 9 bases outside the gene matches.